The 29 T cell receptor beta chains below come from one sample, sequenced in a study of shared clonotypes between healthy human individuals. Measured with immunoSEQ multiplex PCR; TCRdb has only the in-frame clones, and not every one. The data hold millions of clones, with about 95% observed a single time. As defined, naive CD8 cells were CD45RO-negative and positively selected for CCR7, with terminally differentiated effector memory CD45RA+ cells excluded. Material for sequencing was naive CD8+ T cells sorted from blood. The receptors originated from a man aged 18-30 years in good health.

The chain uses TRBV7-9 and TRBJ2-4; no definite D call. The V gene lost 4 bases and the J gene lost 5 bases, with 15 bases spanning the gap. Germline V gives CDR1 SEHNR, CDR2 FQNEAQ (reference sequence). The CDR3 totals 15 residues. CDR3 sequence: CASSSRTVAQNIQYF. CDR3 nucleotide sequence: TGTGCCAGCAGCTCACGCACAGTGGCCCAAAACATTCAGTACTTC.

V is TRBV2 and J is TRBJ1-2, with 7 bases fitting TRBD1. Germline CDR1 reads SNHLY; CDR2 reads FYNNEI. The CDR3 is 15 amino acids. V was clipped by 2 bases and J by 4 bases; unmatched bases: 7. DNA for the CDR3: TGTGCCAGCAGTGAACCTCCGGGACAGTTCTATGGCTACACCTTC. Residues: CASSEPPGQFYGYTF.

The rearrangement joins TRBV7-8 to TRBJ2-7; TRBD1 might be the D (5 bases). The CDR3 contains 17 residues. Trimming cost V 2 bases and J 0 bases, with 17 bases left between them. Germline assignment: CDR1 SGHVS and CDR2 FQNEAQ. In DNA form, the CDR3 reads TGTGCCAGCAGCTTACCTTCTGGGGCAGTGAGCTCCTACGAGCAGTACTTC. Amino acids: CASSLPSGAVSSYEQYF.

The J gene is TRBJ2-3, the V gene TRBV5-6; 7 bases fit TRBD1. The J segment lost 0 bases and the V segment lost 6 bases, leaving 10 bases of the junction unmatched. The germline V gene has CDR1 SGHDT and CDR2 YYEEEE. The length of the CDR3 is 16 residues. As DNA, the CDR3 is TGTGCCAGCACCGCTTTACAGGGGCCTAGCACAGATACGCAGTATTTT. Translation gives CASTALQGPSTDTQYF.

J is TRBJ2-3 and V is TRBV5-1, with TRBD1 identical over 12 bases. The CDR3 contains 16 residues. The V segment lost 1 base and the J segment 4 bases; nucleotides outside the gene matches: 4. CDR1 and CDR2 (germline): SGHRS, YFSETQ. The CDR3, as DNA: TGCGCCAGCAGCTTGCAGGGACAGGGGGCGCCAGATACGCAGTATTTT. It codes for CASSLQGQGAPDTQYF.

V usage is TRBV4-3 and J usage is TRBJ2-2; D unclear. Trimming left V 0 bases short and J 4 bases short, with 12 bases between. CDR1 and CDR2 (germline): LGHNA, YSLEER. The CDR3 sequence is 16 residues long. In nucleotides, the CDR3 is TGCGCCAGCAGCCAAGATAGCTTGACCCTCACCGGGGAGCTGTTTTTT. Encoded protein: CASSQDSLTLTGELFF.

The chain carries TRBV5-6 and TRBJ1-1; 7 nucleotides line up with TRBD1. This CDR3 has 15 amino acids. The V segment lost 2 bases and the J segment 0 bases; nucleotides outside the gene matches: 4. From germline, CDR1 is SGHDT and CDR2 YYEEEE. The CDR3 DNA reads as TGTGCCAGCAGCTTACAGGGGAGATTGAACACTGAAGCTTTCTTT. Translating it yields CASSLQGRLNTEAFF. Full variable domain (remainder filled in from reference TRBV5-6 and TRBJ1-1): DAGVTQSPTHLIKTRGQQVTLRCSPKSGHDTVSWYQQALGQGPQFIFQYYEEEERQRGNFPDRFSGHQFPNYSSELNVNALLLGDSALYLCASSLQGRLNTEAFFGQGTRLTVV.

The chain joins TRBV30 to TRBJ1-5; 12 bases align to TRBD1. The V and J ends lost 0 bases and 7 bases, in that order; junction bases with no gene match: 10. The CDR3 loop spans 17 amino acids. Per germline, CDR1 GTSNPN and CDR2 SVGIG (reference sequence). CDR3 sequence (DNA): TGTGCCTGGAGTGTACGGGGGGACAGGGGGCGTAAACAGCCCCAGCATTTT. It yields the protein CAWSVRGDRGRKQPQHF.

In DNA form, the CDR3 reads TGTGCCAGCAGCTCCAGTGGGCGGGGGGTGATCTCCTACGAGCAGTACTTC. Translated, it gives CASSSSGRGVISYEQYF. The chain couples TRBV5-4 to TRBJ2-7, with 8 bases aligning to TRBD2. This CDR3 has 17 amino acids. The germline V gene encodes CDR1 SGHNT and CDR2 YYREEE (reference sequence). Trimming removed 3 bases from V and 0 bases from J; junction bases left unmatched: 11.

This clone has a single count. The chain has TRBV29-1 and TRBJ2-1, with D perhaps being TRBD1 or TRBD2 (5 bases each). The CDR3 length is 13 residues. Trimming left V 4 bases short and J 8 bases short, with 15 bases between. The germline V gene has CDR1 SQVTM and CDR2 ANQGSEA. CDR3 residues: CSVGRDPGDEQFF. Written as DNA, the CDR3 is TGCAGCGTTGGACGGGACCCTGGCGATGAGCAGTTCTTC.

J is TRBJ2-1 and V is TRBV2; TRBD2 agrees at 9 bases. The CDR3 runs to 13 residues. J lost 9 bases, V lost 6 bases, and 6 bases had no gene match. Per the germline V gene, CDR1 is SNHLY and CDR2 is FYNNEI. In DNA, the CDR3 is TGTGCCAGCAGAGGGACTAGCTCCGCTGAGCAGTTCTTC. Protein sequence: CASRGTSSAEQFF.

The chain employs TRBV2 and TRBJ2-5; D may be TRBD1 (6 bases). CDR1 is SNHLY and CDR2 is FYNNEI in the germline V gene. V was trimmed by 2 bases and J by 5 bases, leaving 6 bases between them. The CDR3 totals 12 residues. For the CDR3, the DNA is TGTGCCAGCAGTGAAAGGGGGGAGACCCAGTACTTC. Translated, it gives CASSERGETQYF.

The V call is TRBV5-1, the J call TRBJ2-1, with 9 bases lining up with TRBD2. CDR3 length: 16 amino acids. The J segment lost 7 bases and the V segment lost 0 bases, leaving 8 bases of the junction unmatched. Germline CDR1 reads SGHRS; CDR2 reads YFSETQ. The CDR3 here is CASSLDPGLAGNEQFF. As DNA, the CDR3 is TGCGCCAGCAGCTTGGATCCGGGACTAGCTGGGAATGAGCAGTTCTTC.

CDR3 nucleotide sequence: TGTGCCAGCAGTTTATCAGTGGGCCTCACCTACGAGCAGTACTTC. Amino acid sequence: CASSLSVGLTYEQYF. The chain is built from TRBV28 and TRBJ2-7; the D is unclear. The CDR3 loop spans 15 amino acids. V lost 1 base to trimming and J lost 2 bases, with 12 bases between them. The germline CDR1 and CDR2 sequences are MDHEN and SYDVKM. The entire variable domain, with the rest obtained from reference TRBV28 and TRBJ2-7, is as follows: DVKVTQSSRYLVKRTGEKVFLECVQDMDHENMFWYRQDPGLGLRLIYFSYDVKMKEKGDIPEGYSVSREKKERFSLILESASTNQTSMYLCASSLSVGLTYEQYFGPGTRLTVT.

A note on this clone: The sample holds other DNA sequences that translate to the same CDR3. The chain carries TRBV4-1 and TRBJ2-5; D unclear. Looked up from germline, CDR1 is MGHRA and CDR2 is YSYEKL. Trimming stripped 1 base from V and 1 base from J, with 7 bases between. The length of the CDR3 is 14 residues. The CDR3 nucleotides are TGCGCCAGCAGCCAAGTTGGCGGCCAAGAGACCCAGTACTTC. Translated: CASSQVGGQETQYF.

The chain has TRBV6-5 and TRBJ1-2; D gene ambiguous. CDR1 is MNHEY, CDR2 SVGAGI, per germline. The CDR3 runs to 14 residues. Trimming took off 0 bases at V and 8 bases at J, with 13 bases between the two ends. The CDR3 sequence is CASSYSAIWRGYTF. Written as DNA, the CDR3 is TGTGCCAGCAGTTACTCGGCTATCTGGAGGGGCTACACCTTC.

The DNA for the CDR3 is TGTGCCAGCAGTCCACTGGGACACTTCTACGAGCAGTACTTC. Translation: CASSPLGHFYEQYF. The V call is TRBV27, the J call TRBJ2-7, with D possibly TRBD1 on 6 matching bases. V was trimmed by 5 bases and J by 3 bases, leaving 14 bases between them. Germline loops: CDR1 MNHEY, CDR2 SMNVEV (reference sequence). The CDR3 totals 14 residues.

The J gene is TRBJ2-1, the V gene TRBV7-9; 8 nucleotides line up with TRBD1. The V and J ends lost 5 bases and 5 bases, in that order; junction bases with no gene match: 11. The CDR3 contains 16 residues. Germline CDR1 and CDR2: SEHNR and FQNEAQ (reference sequence). The CDR3 region has the DNA TGTGCCAGCAGCCCCCCAACAGGGGGTTTACACAATGAGCAGTTCTTC. Translated, it gives CASSPPTGGLHNEQFF. Supplemented by reference TRBV7-9 and TRBJ2-1, the full variable domain reads DTGVSQNPRHKITKRGQNVTFRCDPISEHNRLYWYRQTLGQGPEFLTYFQNEAQLEKSRLLSDRFSAERPKGSFSTLEIQRTEQGDSAMYLCASSPPTGGLHNEQFFGPGTRLTVL.

This clone was found once. The rearrangement uses TRBV5-1 and TRBJ2-7, with TRBD1 identical over 7 bases. This CDR3 contains 18 residues. V lost 0 bases to trimming and J lost 2 bases; unmatched junction nucleotides: 14. Looked up from germline, CDR1 is SGHRS and CDR2 is YFSETQ. CDR3 amino acids: CASSLDPQDRFGTYEQYF. The CDR3 DNA follows: TGCGCCAGCAGCTTGGACCCACAGGACAGGTTTGGAACCTACGAGCAGTACTTC.

CDR3 in amino acids: CSFLTGIADTQYF. CDR3 DNA sequence: TGCAGCTTCCTGACAGGAATCGCAGATACGCAGTATTTT. The chain combines TRBV29-1 with TRBJ2-3, with D possibly TRBD1 on 6 matching bases. V lost 8 bases to trimming and J lost 4 bases, with 16 bases between them. The CDR3 contains 13 residues. Germline values: CDR1 SQVTM, CDR2 ANQGSEA.

The chain employs TRBV21-1 and TRBJ1-2. TRBV21-1 counts as a pseudogene. The CDR3 totals 16 residues. The CDR3 is CASSKDTGISLYGYTF. CDR3 in DNA: TGTGCCAGCAGCAAAGATACTGGGATTTCGCTCTATGGCTACACCTTC.

The chain links TRBV20-1 to TRBJ2-5; no clear D. Germline V gene sequence: CDR1 DFQATT, CDR2 SNEGSKA (reference sequence). Trimming stripped 4 bases from V and 1 base from J, with 4 bases between. This CDR3 has 11 residues. CDR3 region: CSAILQETQYF. As DNA, the CDR3 is TGCAGTGCTATCCTCCAAGAGACCCAGTACTTC.

The rearrangement links TRBV2 to TRBJ2-1; weak D call: TRBD1 (6 bases). This CDR3 has 13 amino acids. CDR1 SNHLY and CDR2 FYNNEI come from the germline V gene. V was cut by 4 bases and J by 10 bases, with 14 bases left in between. The CDR3 is CASSALAQGEQFF. The CDR3 DNA reads as TGTGCCAGCAGTGCCTTGGCCCAGGGGGAGCAGTTCTTC.

The genes are TRBV4-3 and TRBJ2-2; D perhaps matches TRBD2 (6 bases). V was clipped by 0 bases and J by 2 bases, with 16 bases between them. Looked up from germline, CDR1 is LGHNA and CDR2 is YSLEER. The CDR3 is 18 residues long. CDR3 coding DNA: TGCGCCAGCAGCCAAGATCCTTTGCCAGGGACTAACACCGGGGAGCTGTTTTTT. This gives the protein CASSQDPLPGTNTGELFF.

This chain connects TRBV6-1 to TRBJ1-3; D gene uncertain. CDR1 is MNHNS and CDR2 is SASEGT in the germline V gene. V lost 3 bases to trimming and J lost 10 bases, with 10 bases between them. The CDR3 is 12 residues long. The CDR3 DNA reads TGTGCCAGCAGTGACCCTCGACGGACCATATATTTT. Protein product: CASSDPRRTIYF.

The CDR3 sequence: CASRLTGESYEQYF. CDR3 coding DNA: TGTGCCAGCAGACTAACAGGGGAGTCCTACGAGCAGTACTTC. J is TRBJ2-7 and V is TRBV6-5, with TRBD1 matching 7 bases. Germline trimming cut 6 bases from V and 1 base from J; bases unmatched to any gene: 6. Germline-derived CDR1 and CDR2 are MNHEY and SVGAGI. The CDR3 sequence is 14 residues long.

The rearrangement uses TRBV21-1 and TRBJ2-3; the table's D gene call, TRBD2, was not cross checked with the DNA. TRBV21-1 is flagged as a pseudogene. CDR3 size: 11 residues. CDR3 amino acids: CASAGTDTQYF. DNA for the CDR3: TGTGCCAGCGCGGGCACAGATACGCAGTATTTT.

The V gene is TRBV7-2, the J gene TRBJ2-3, with 8 positions matching TRBD2. Germline CDR1 reads SGHTA; CDR2 reads FQGNSA. This CDR3 comprises 15 residues. Trimming at V came to 4 bases and at J to 0 bases, leaving 3 bases not matched to a gene. CDR3 in amino acids: CASSSRTSSTDTQYF. Here the CDR3 DNA reads TGTGCCAGCAGCTCTCGGACTAGCAGCACAGATACGCAGTATTTT.

V is TRBV6-5 and J is TRBJ2-1, with no clear D. The CDR3 covers 16 residues. Per germline, CDR1 MNHEY and CDR2 SVGAGI. The V end was cut by 0 bases, the J end by 9 bases, with 18 bases between. The DNA of the CDR3 is TGTGCCAGCAGTTACTCCTCGGGCGAAATGGCGTCTGAGCAGTTCTTC. This sequence encodes CASSYSSGEMASEQFF.